The clone carrying this TCR beta chain was seen a few times. These data come from a study of T cells in Graves' hyperthyroidism and ophthalmopathy. RNA transcripts yielded amplified TCR beta CDR3 regions. Initially, a first-round RT-PCR of the TCR CDR3 employed the HTBI primer set. TCRdb passed the multiplex PCR reads through MiXCR, listing each CDR3 protein once. The data hold some 460,000 distinct CDR3 sequences, with approximately 14% observed a single time. This CDR3 has 14 amino acids. Germline values: CDR1 MNHNS, CDR2 SASEGT. The germline V and J ends were trimmed by 6 bases and 2 bases, with 14 bases remaining between them.

Material: blood. The chain carries TRBV6-1 and TRBJ2-7; D is uncertain. The sequence was collected from a woman younger than 35 with Graves' hyperthyroidism. Here the CDR3 DNA reads TGTGCCAGCAGATCCGGCAGACTCACCTACGAGCAGTACTTC. Translating gives CASRSGRLTYEQYF.